This T cell receptor beta chain was documented in a study of blood T cell repertoires in COVID-19. The overall study: Collection of acute and convalescent COVID-19 samples took place in the United States, Italy and Spain. The cDNA or gDNA used as material had been derived from T cells, B-cell-depleted T cells, or PBMCs.

This CDR3 is 13 amino acids long. V was clipped by 6 bases and J by 16 bases, with 22 bases between them. From germline, CDR1 is SEHNR and CDR2 FQNEAQ (reference sequence). Per the authors' pipeline: Researchers report that nucleated cell counts were estimated from reference gene primer amplification. TCRdb's table, derived via immunoSEQ multiplex PCR, lists solely in-frame clones and lacks some. V and J calls and clone size are copied from that table; D and trimming were computed from the DNA. The data contain about 99,000 clones, about 89% of them singletons. This TCR came from a human donor in a cohort sampled during active COVID-19. The J gene is TRBJ2-4, the V gene TRBV7-9; a possible D gene is TRBD1 (6 bases). The sequenced sample was peripheral blood. Here the CDR3 reads CASSHPLQGLLYF. In nucleotides, the CDR3 is TGTGCCAGCAGTCACCCCCTACAGGGTCTCCTTTACTTC.